These T cell receptor beta chains were read from a single sample in a study of blood T cell repertoires in COVID-19. Sequencing was performed with immunoSEQ multiplex PCR; in TCRdb, only in-frame clones are kept and a portion is missing. The table includes over 250,000 clones, over 75% detected once. Material: peripheral blood. The receptors here all came from a human donor in a cohort sampled during active COVID-19. Each CDR3 is given with its conserved first and last residue. The D gene is left open where the match is weak. Where a row states a size, it is once, few, many or the class of an expanded clone; other rows omit it.

cdr3_aa cdr3_nt clone_size j_call v_call d_call
CASSQDLLAGLGEQYF TGTGCCAGCAGCCAAGATCTACTAGCGGGGCTCGGTGAGCAGTACTTC - TRBJ2-7 TRBV3-1/TRBV3-2 TRBD2
CASTHPTGGEQFF TGTGCCAGCACCCACCCGACAGGGGGAGAGCAGTTCTTC - TRBJ2-1 TRBV6-5 TRBD1
CASSQGGGGLGVGEQYF TGCGCCAGCAGCCAAGGCGGCGGGGGACTAGGAGTAGGCGAGCAGTACTTC - TRBJ2-7 TRBV4-1 TRBD2
CSGRDLSETQYF TGCAGCGGTCGGGACTTGTCGGAGACCCAGTACTTC - TRBJ2-5 TRBV29-1 -
CASSPATTDTQYF TGTGCCAGCAGCCCCGCTACGACAGATACGCAGTATTTT - TRBJ2-3 TRBV11-2 -
CASSVLGGTEAFF TGTGCCAGCAGTGTCTTGGGAGGGACTGAAGCTTTCTTT - TRBJ1-1 TRBV2 -
CALLRTGPVGYTF TGCGCCCTATTACGGACAGGACCCGTAGGCTACACCTTC - TRBJ1-2 TRBV23-1 TRBD1
CASSQDPPGGPGELFF TGTGCCAGCAGCCAAGATCCCCCGGGAGGGCCCGGGGAGCTGTTTTTT - TRBJ2-2 TRBV3-1/TRBV3-2 TRBD2
CASSQDHWKGGDTGELFF TGTGCCAGCAGCCAAGATCACTGGAAAGGGGGCGACACCGGGGAGCTGTTTTTT once TRBJ2-2 TRBV4-2 TRBD1
CASSPGTAGNTIYF TGTGCCAGCAGCCCCGGGACAGCCGGAAACACCATATATTTT - TRBJ1-3 TRBV21-1 -
CASSLEGHIQETQYF TGTGCCAGCAGCTTGGAGGGACACATCCAAGAGACCCAGTACTTC once TRBJ2-5 TRBV5-8 -
CASVLGGTVSEKLFF TGTGCCAGCGTCCTGGGGGGGACCGTGAGTGAAAAACTGTTTTTT - TRBJ1-4 TRBV2 -
CASNDRGVDIQYF TGTGCCAGCAACGACAGGGGTGTTGACATTCAGTACTTC - TRBJ2-4 TRBV7-9 TRBD1
CASGPGGTGLSNEQFF TGTGCCAGCGGGCCAGGTGGGACAGGGTTATCCAATGAGCAGTTCTTC few TRBJ2-1 TRBV27 TRBD1
CASSLDGHLNTEAFF TGTGCCAGCAGCTTAGATGGACACTTGAACACTGAAGCTTTCTTT - TRBJ1-1 TRBV7-2 -
CASSPRNGGGELFF TGTGCCAGCTCACCAAGGAATGGAGGCGGGGAGCTGTTTTTT - TRBJ2-2 TRBV18 -
CASSTPGGFKTEAFF TGTGCCAGTAGTACCCCGGGAGGTTTTAAAACTGAAGCTTTCTTT - TRBJ1-1 TRBV19 -
CASTAGSSYNEQFF TGTGCCAGCACGGCGGGAAGCTCCTACAATGAGCAGTTCTTC - TRBJ2-1 TRBV2 -
CASSLGNGGSFNEQYF TGTGCCAGCAGCCTGGGGAACGGCGGGAGTTTCAACGAGCAGTACTTC - TRBJ2-7 TRBV7-2 TRBD2
CASSMKRSLSGNTIYF TGTGCCAGTAGTATGAAAAGATCACTCTCTGGAAACACCATATATTTT - TRBJ1-3 TRBV19 -
CATSRDPGQPQHF TGTGCCACCAGCAGAGATCCGGGGCAGCCCCAGCATTTT - TRBJ1-5 TRBV15 -
CATIRDRDEKLFF TGTGCCACCATCCGGGACAGGGATGAAAAACTGTTTTTT - TRBJ1-4 TRBV7-9 TRBD1
CASSLMAYEQYF TGTGCCAGCAGCTTAATGGCTTACGAGCAGTACTTC once TRBJ2-7 TRBV5-5 -
CASSKGQPASPLHF TGTGCCAGCAGTAAGGGACAACCGGCTTCACCCCTCCACTTT few TRBJ1-6 TRBV28 -
CASSLKPAAGGEQFF TGTGCCAGCAGCTTAAAGCCCGCGGCGGGGGGTGAGCAGTTCTTC - TRBJ2-1 TRBV7-3 TRBD2
CASRSGTSGAQETQYF TGCGCCAGCAGATCCGGGACTAGCGGAGCCCAAGAGACCCAGTACTTC - TRBJ2-5 TRBV5-1 TRBD2